The 2 T cell receptor beta chains in this list originate from one sample, sequenced in a study of cytomegalovirus exposure and HLA in healthy donors. In the PCR, 60 Vbeta and 13 Jbeta primers were used. Profiling relied on immunoSEQ multiplex PCR, and the TCRdb table lists in-frame clones only, not all of them. The table has some 160,000 clones, over 60% seen once; the top ten hold approximately 3.1%. The sequenced material came from PBMCs. The receptors were gathered from a middle-aged woman in good health and CMV-seronegative.

The chain has TRBV5-1 and TRBJ2-7; 7 bases are a match to TRBD1. The germline V gene has CDR1 SGHRS and CDR2 YFSETQ. This CDR3 is 16 amino acids long. Trimming took 4 bases from V and 3 from J; bases not matched to a gene: 13. The CDR3 loop is CASSPRRQGGGYEQYF. CDR3 DNA: TGCGCCAGCAGCCCCCGTAGACAGGGTGGAGGCTACGAGCAGTACTTC.

This clone was observed a handful of times. This chain joins TRBV4-1 and TRBJ1-1; D is ambiguous. Germline assignment: CDR1 MGHRA and CDR2 YSYEKL. This CDR3 is 14 amino acids long. V was shortened by 5 bases and J by 5 bases, with 15 bases between the two germline ends. CDR3 DNA: TGCGCCAGCAGCGGTCCGAGAAGCCAAACTGAAGCTTTCTTT. This encodes CASSGPRSQTEAFF.